This TCR beta chain was identified during a study of cytotoxic CD8 clonotypes in ibrutinib-treated CLL. CDR3 length: 12 residues. The V end was cut by 5 bases, the J end by 6 bases, with 9 bases between. CDR1 is SGHDT, CDR2 YYEEEE, per germline. Measured with immunoSEQ multiplex PCR; TCRdb has only the in-frame clones, and not every one. The sample holds roughly 220,000 clones, roughly three quarters seen once. The rearrangement links TRBV5-6 to TRBJ1-5, with D possibly matching TRBD1 (5 bases). This receptor was identified in a human donor with chronic lymphocytic leukemia. Sample: PBMCs, taken after 12 months of ibrutinib treatment. In nucleotides, the CDR3 is TGTGCCAGCAGTATACAGGCTCAGCCCCAGCATTTT. Translating gives CASSIQAQPQHF.